Below are 27 T cell receptor beta chains sequenced from a single sample in a study of cytomegalovirus exposure and HLA in healthy donors. Use of 60 Vbeta and 13 Jbeta primers characterized the PCR. The table came from immunoSEQ multiplex PCR; TCRdb's copy has only in-frame clones and leaves some out. The profile shows roughly 170,000 clones, about three quarters of them singletons. Sequencing was carried out using PBMCs. Receptors were obtained from a female donor in good health and CMV-seronegative.

V usage is TRBV6-5 and J usage is TRBJ1-2, with a tentative D call TRBD1 (5 bases). The CDR3 loop spans 14 amino acids. The ends were cut back, 2 bases at V and 0 bases at J, with 7 bases in the middle. Germline V lookup: CDR1 MNHEY, CDR2 SVGAGI. The CDR3 region has the DNA TGTGCCAGCAGTTACAGGGGATCTAACTATGGCTACACCTTC. This encodes CASSYRGSNYGYTF.

The V and J genes are TRBV7-2 and TRBJ1-5; 7 bases line up with TRBD1. V dropped 1 base and J dropped 5; count of bases not matched to a gene: 8. Germline V gene lookup returns CDR1 SGHTA and CDR2 FQGNSA. The CDR3 consists of 16 residues. CDR3 nucleotide sequence: TGTGCCAGCAGCTTAGTTGGCAGGGGGGTAGATCAGCCCCAGCATTTT. It encodes CASSLVGRGVDQPQHF.

This rearrangement joins TRBV7-3 to TRBJ2-2; TRBD1 matches 9 bases. The CDR3 is 16 amino acids. Trimming cost V 1 base and J 4 bases; bases outside gene matches: 4. Germline CDR1 is SGHTA and CDR2 is FQGTGA. The DNA of the CDR3 is TGTGCCAGCAGCTTAAGGGGGACAGGGAGCACCGGGGAGCTGTTTTTT. Protein: CASSLRGTGSTGELFF.

This clone was seen once. The V call is TRBV4-3, the J call TRBJ2-3, with 10 bases lining up with TRBD2. The CDR3 totals 16 residues. Trimming cost V 0 bases and J 7 bases; bases outside gene matches: 7. The V gene's germline CDR1 is LGHNA and CDR2 YSLEER. The CDR3 coding sequence is TGCGCCAGCAGCCAAGATAACAGCGGGGGGGCGTATACGCAGTATTTT. Amino acids: CASSQDNSGGAYTQYF.

This rearrangement joins TRBV2 to TRBJ1-5; tentative D call: TRBD1 (5 bases). The CDR3 is made up of 15 amino acids. V shed 2 bases and J shed 6 bases, with 14 bases lying between them. Per the germline V gene, CDR1 is SNHLY and CDR2 is FYNNEI. CDR3 loop: CASSESGRASQPQHF. The CDR3 nucleotides read TGTGCCAGCAGTGAAAGTGGCAGGGCAAGTCAGCCCCAGCATTTT.

This clone has a handful of counts. The rearrangement uses TRBV30 and TRBJ1-6, with D perhaps TRBD1 (5 bases). The V end lost 0 bases, the J end lost 11 bases, and 14 bases lay between the germline ends. The CDR3 is 14 residues long. Germline CDR1 GTSNPN, CDR2 SVGIG (reference sequence). CDR3 sequence reads: CAWSVWGVGAPLHF. The CDR3 DNA sequence: TGTGCCTGGAGTGTATGGGGGGTAGGGGCACCCCTCCACTTT.

The V gene is TRBV10-1, the J gene TRBJ1-6; D gene uncertain. Germline V gene lookup returns CDR1 WNHNN and CDR2 SYGVQD (reference sequence). V dropped 8 bases and J dropped 5 bases, with 16 bases sitting between them. The CDR3 contains 15 residues. The DNA of the CDR3 is TGCGCCAGCCCAGGAGCCGGGGTTCATAATTCACCCCTCCACTTT. Translating gives CASPGAGVHNSPLHF.

The CDR3, as DNA: TGTGCCAGCAGTCAGGACAGGGTCAACACTGAAGCTTTCTTT. It codes for CASSQDRVNTEAFF. The V and J genes are TRBV6-6 and TRBJ1-1; TRBD1 matches 8 bases. With V trimmed by 5 bases and J by 2 bases, 4 bases remained unmatched. Germline loops: CDR1 MNHNY, CDR2 SVGAGI (reference sequence). The CDR3 covers 14 residues.

This chain links TRBV14 with TRBJ1-3; no clear D. CDR3 length: 13 residues. The germline V and J ends were trimmed by 1 base and 2 bases, with 3 bases remaining between them. Germline CDR1 is SGHDN and CDR2 is FVKESK. CDR3 sequence reads: CASSQGAGNTIYF. Here the CDR3 DNA reads TGTGCCAGCAGCCAAGGAGCTGGAAACACCATATATTTT.

This clone was found a few times. The V call is TRBV6-5, the J call TRBJ2-7; 12 bases match TRBD2. This CDR3 region has 15 residues. CDR1 and CDR2 from the germline V gene are MNHEY and SVGAGI. Losses at the gene ends were 7 bases for V and 5 bases for J; bases not matched to a gene: 9. The CDR3 DNA reads as TGTGCCAGCATCGCGACTAGCGGGAGAGCCCACGAGCAGTACTTC. This encodes CASIATSGRAHEQYF.

This clone was detected once. This sequence joins TRBV28 and TRBJ2-7, with 13 positions matching TRBD2. The J segment lost 6 bases and the V segment lost 3 bases, leaving 5 bases of the junction unmatched. The V gene's germline CDR1 is MDHEN and CDR2 SYDVKM. The CDR3 has 15 residues. In DNA, the CDR3 is TGTGCCAGCAGTTTGGGCGGACTAGCGGGAGTCGAGCAGTACTTC. Translating gives CASSLGGLAGVEQYF.

Here the CDR3 reads CASSQGGLAGTTDTQYF. CDR3 nucleotides: TGTGCCAGCAGCCAAGGTGGACTAGCGGGGACCACAGATACGCAGTATTTT. V gene TRBV4-2 combines with J gene TRBJ2-3, with 12 nucleotides matching TRBD2. The ends lost 1 base at V and 2 bases at J; junction bases unmatched: 4. From germline, CDR1 is LGHNA and CDR2 YNFKEQ. The CDR3 spans 17 residues.

This chain connects TRBV4-3 to TRBJ1-2; D is possibly TRBD1 (5 bases). CDR1 is LGHNA and CDR2 is YSLEER in the germline V gene. The CDR3 is 16 amino acids. Trimming took off 0 bases at V and 4 bases at J, with 15 bases between the two ends. CDR3 amino acids: CASSQERTSRGYGYTF. The CDR3 bases are TGCGCCAGCAGCCAAGAAAGGACGTCAAGGGGCTATGGCTACACCTTC.

The chain has TRBV5-5 and TRBJ2-7; 8 bases are a match to TRBD2. The germline V gene has CDR1 SGHKS and CDR2 YYEKEE (reference sequence). The CDR3 covers 15 residues. J gave up 3 bases and V 6 bases, and 11 bases lay outside the gene matches. CDR3 sequence (DNA): TGTGCCAGCATCCCCCGGGCGGGGGGCCGCTACGAGCAGTACTTC. The encoded protein is CASIPRAGGRYEQYF.

This chain connects TRBV2 to TRBJ1-6, with D maybe TRBD1 (6 bases). V was shortened by 8 bases and J by 13 bases, with 24 bases between the two germline ends. The germline CDR1 and CDR2 sequences are SNHLY and FYNNEI. There are 15 residues in the CDR3. This CDR3 is CASGEGHGRRGPLHF. The CDR3, as DNA: TGTGCCAGCGGAGAGGGACATGGAAGAAGGGGTCCCCTCCACTTT.

This rearrangement joins TRBV19 to TRBJ1-4; TRBD1 might be the D (6 bases). The CDR3 runs to 16 residues. Germline CDR1 reads LNHDA; CDR2 reads SQIVND (reference sequence). The V and J ends lost 3 bases and 0 bases respectively, with 11 bases between them. CDR3 amino acids: CASSILTGSTNEKLFF. In DNA form, the CDR3 reads TGTGCCAGTAGTATCCTTACAGGGTCAACTAATGAAAAACTGTTTTTT.

The rearrangement uses TRBV9 and TRBJ1-6; a possible D gene is TRBD1 (5 bases). Trimming removed 2 bases from V and 10 bases from J, with 10 bases in between. The CDR3 has 13 amino acids. Germline assignment: CDR1 SGDLS and CDR2 YYNGEE. The CDR3 region has the DNA TGTGCCAGCAGCGTCTCACAGGAGTCACCCCTCCACTTT. This sequence encodes CASSVSQESPLHF.

This sequence joins TRBV10-3 and TRBJ1-1; no reliable D call. Trimming left V 0 bases short and J 1 base short, with 6 bases between. The CDR3 runs 14 residues. Germline lookup yields CDR1 ENHRY and CDR2 SYGVKD. In DNA form, the CDR3 reads TGTGCCATCAGTGAGTCGCGACAGAACACTGAAGCTTTCTTT. This codes for CAISESRQNTEAFF.

This clone was detected a few times. The rearrangement joins TRBV2 to TRBJ2-5; TRBD1 agrees at 8 bases. CDR1 is SNHLY and CDR2 is FYNNEI in the germline V gene. The CDR3 is 14 amino acids. V lost 6 bases, J lost 3 bases, and 6 bases stayed unmatched. The CDR3 region has the DNA TGTGCCAGCAGGGGACAGGTTTCGGAAGAGACCCAGTACTTC. Its protein is CASRGQVSEETQYF.

The V call is TRBV30, the J call TRBJ2-6, with 9 bases lining up with TRBD1. Looked up from germline, CDR1 is GTSNPN and CDR2 is SVGIG (reference sequence). The CDR3 totals 18 residues. Unmatched junction bases numbered 11, after V lost 5 bases and J lost 0 bases. As DNA, the CDR3 is TGTGCCTGGTTGGGGACAGGGCTCCCGAGCTCTGGGGCCAACGTCCTGACTTTC. Amino acids: CAWLGTGLPSSGANVLTF.

The chain joins TRBV9 to TRBJ1-2; tentatively, D is TRBD1 (6 bases). CDR1 is SGDLS, CDR2 YYNGEE, per germline. Trimming took off 3 bases at V and 2 bases at J, with 14 bases between the two ends. This CDR3 comprises 15 residues. CDR3 DNA: TGTGCCAGCAGCGAGTCCACAGGGATAAACTATGGCTACACCTTC. The encoded protein is CASSESTGINYGYTF. The full variable domain, with the rest looked up from reference TRBV9 and TRBJ1-2, is DSGVTQTPKHLITATGQRVTLRCSPRSGDLSVYWYQQSLDQGLQFLIQYYNGEERAKGNILERFSAQQFPDLHSELNLSSLELGDSALYFCASSESTGINYGYTFGSGTRLTVV.

The rearrangement links TRBV19 to TRBJ1-1; no reliable D call. Between the trimmed V and J ends, which lost 6 bases and 0 bases, there was a span of 14 bases. Germline lookup yields CDR1 LNHDA and CDR2 SQIVND (reference sequence). The CDR3 has 15 amino acids. CDR3 loop: CASRLKREMNTEAFF. The CDR3 DNA sequence: TGTGCCAGTAGGCTTAAACGGGAGATGAACACTGAAGCTTTCTTT.

This clone was seen more than once but under ten times. The chain carries TRBV10-2 and TRBJ2-5, with D perhaps matching TRBD2 (6 bases). Germline CDR1 and CDR2: WSHSY and SAAADI. The CDR3 sequence is 13 residues long. Trimming took 6 bases from V and 1 from J, leaving 9 bases between them. CDR3 DNA: TGCGCCAGCAGGGCCGGGGGCCAAGAGACCCAGTACTTC. Translated: CASRAGGQETQYF.

V and J are TRBV19 and TRBJ2-1; D remains unclear. The CDR3 is made up of 15 amino acids. Germline V gene sequence: CDR1 LNHDA, CDR2 SQIVND (reference sequence). Trimming removed 1 base at V and 4 bases at J, with 11 bases between. In nucleotides, the CDR3 is TGTGCCAGTAGTATAGGGAGTTTTCGTTACAATGAGCAGTTCTTC. This gives the protein CASSIGSFRYNEQFF.

The chain couples TRBV7-3 to TRBJ2-7, with a weak D call TRBD1 (6 bases). Germline loops: CDR1 SGHTA, CDR2 FQGTGA. The V and J ends lost 3 bases and 3 bases respectively, with 6 bases between them. This CDR3 comprises 12 residues. The DNA for the CDR3 is TGTGCCAGCAGCTTGACAGGCTACGAGCAGTACTTC. Protein: CASSLTGYEQYF.

The chain uses TRBV30 and TRBJ1-2, with 7 bases matching TRBD1. J lost 4 bases, V lost 8 bases, and 16 bases had no gene match. The CDR3 runs to 15 residues. The germline CDR1 and CDR2 sequences are GTSNPN and SVGIG (reference sequence). CDR3 loop: CAEELKGASSYGYTF. CDR3 bases: TGTGCCGAAGAACTTAAGGGGGCGAGTTCCTATGGCTACACCTTC.

The CDR3 here is CATSRVGGLSTDTQYF. The DNA of the CDR3 is TGTGCCACCAGCAGAGTGGGGGGGCTTAGCACAGATACGCAGTATTTT. The chain employs TRBV15 and TRBJ2-3, with a possible D match to TRBD2 (7 bases). This CDR3 has 16 amino acids. Germline V gives CDR1 LNHNV, CDR2 YYDKDF (reference sequence). V was clipped by 1 base and J by 0 bases, with 11 bases between them.